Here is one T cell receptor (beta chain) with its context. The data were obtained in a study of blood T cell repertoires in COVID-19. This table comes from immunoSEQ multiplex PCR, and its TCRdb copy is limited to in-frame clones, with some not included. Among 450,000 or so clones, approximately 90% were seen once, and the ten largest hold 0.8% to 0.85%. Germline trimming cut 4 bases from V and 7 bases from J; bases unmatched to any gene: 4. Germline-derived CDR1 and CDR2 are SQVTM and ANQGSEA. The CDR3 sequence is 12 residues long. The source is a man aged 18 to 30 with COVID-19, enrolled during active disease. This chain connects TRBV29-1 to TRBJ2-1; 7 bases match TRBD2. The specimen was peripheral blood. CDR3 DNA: TGCAGCGTTGGGGTTAGCGGGAATGAGCAGTTCTTC. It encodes CSVGVSGNEQFF.